This T cell receptor (beta chain) stems from a study of cytomegalovirus exposure and HLA in healthy donors. Study-wide background: The 110 million or so unique TCR beta sequences, from 150 million to 200 million T cells, were found by an earlier analysis. Researchers found that roughly 80% of about 400 genotyped donors fell within the Caucasian-associated ancestry cluster. Regarding the study as a whole: In vitro confirmation showed three CMV-associated chains to be CMV antigen specific. TRBV6-2, TRBV6-3 and other indistinguishable V segments were excluded.

This CDR3 has 11 residues. Germline assignment: CDR1 MNHEY and CDR2 SVGAGI. V gave up 8 bases and J gave up 7 bases, with 9 bases separating them. 60 Vbeta and 13 Jbeta primers were used in PCR. This table comes from immunoSEQ multiplex PCR, and its TCRdb copy is limited to in-frame clones, with some not included. The sample lists roughly 120,000 clones, roughly 80% occurring once. To note about this clone: Its specificity is unknown.

The TCR sequence derives from a woman between 35 and 50 years old in good health and CMV-seropositive. The chain carries TRBV6-5 and TRBJ2-1; a possible D gene is TRBD1 (6 bases). Sequencing was done on a sample of PBMCs. CDR3 loop: CASGRGNEQFF. As DNA, the CDR3 is TGTGCCAGCGGAAGGGGGAATGAGCAGTTCTTC.